This TCR beta chain derives from a study of post-analysis software for immune sequencing data. Study-level findings and limits: Several TRBV segments, TRBV5-6, TRBV5-1 and TRBV20-1 among them, were found more frequent in patients than controls. In multiple sclerosis, normalized Chao1 diversity was significantly below that of controls.

Unique molecular identifiers had been added to the TCR beta cDNA libraries. Between roughly 1 and 10 million T cells gave rise to around 500,000 cDNA molecules. TCRdb redid the calling of the PCR reads with MiXCR, one entry per CDR3 protein. The sample contains roughly 540,000 distinct CDR3 sequences, around 31% of which appear only once. This clonotype was counted between two and nine times. The antigen is not known. The CDR3 covers 15 residues. CDR1 is SGHTA, CDR2 FQGNSA, per germline. The junction had 6 bases not matched to a gene; V was cut back by 5 bases and J by 1 base. The TCR originated in a girl between 2 and 17 years old with multiple sclerosis. J is TRBJ2-3 and V is TRBV7-2; 7 bases are shared with TRBD2. Sequenced: blood. This CDR3 is CASSPSSGRTDTQYF. CDR3 coding DNA: TGTGCCAGCAGCCCTTCTAGCGGCCGCACAGATACGCAGTATTTT.